This T cell receptor beta chain appears in the sequencing data of a study of cytomegalovirus exposure and HLA in healthy donors. To note about this clone: The antigen remains undetermined.

Study-wide results and limits: In an earlier analysis, about 87% or about 30%: the productive usage of most TCR beta V segments. Reports state that TCR beta sequences accurately predicted most subjects' HLA-A and HLA-B alleles. Later analysis showed TCR association rates varying by HLA locus, highest for DRB1 and lowest for HLA-C.

With 60 Vbeta and 13 Jbeta primers, the PCR was carried out. Repertoires were generated with immunoSEQ multiplex PCR, while TCRdb's copy carries only in-frame clones and drops some. The data show 200,000 or so clones, 75% to 90% seen once. With 0 bases clipped from V and 0 bases from J, the junction kept 3 bases outside the gene matches. This CDR3 spans 18 amino acids. Germline V lookup: CDR1 SGHKS, CDR2 YYEKEE (reference sequence). The genes are TRBV5-5 and TRBJ2-3; 14 nucleotides agree with TRBD2. Material: PBMCs. This sequence was found in a man aged 30 to 45 in good health and CMV-seronegative. CDR3 region: CASSLGTSGGPSTDTQYF. The DNA of the CDR3 is TGTGCCAGCAGCTTGGGGACTAGCGGGGGGCCCAGCACAGATACGCAGTATTTT.